One and the same sample provided the 15 T cell receptor beta chains below, sequenced in a study of T cell changes during pregnancy in multiple sclerosis. TCRdb keeps only in-frame clones here, not all; method: immunoSEQ multiplex PCR. The sample shows around 58,000 clones, about 90% of them seen only once. This specimen was CD4+ T cells from peripheral blood mononuclear cells, taken after pregnancy. These TCRs come from a female donor in good health, enrolled as a control in a pregnancy study.

This chain joins TRBV7-9 and TRBJ2-7; TRBD1 matches at 9 bases. The germline CDR1 and CDR2 sequences are SEHNR and FQNEAQ (reference sequence). The CDR3 loop spans 16 amino acids. V was pared by 5 bases and J by 0 bases, with 8 bases of the junction left unmatched. Written as DNA, the CDR3 is TGTGCCAGCAGCCCTAACCCGGGACAGGGCTCCTACGAGCAGTACTTC. Its translation: CASSPNPGQGSYEQYF.

The rearrangement links TRBV5-6 to TRBJ2-7, with 8 bases fitting TRBD1. The V segment lost 3 bases and the J segment 3 bases; nucleotides outside the gene matches: 11. Germline CDR1 and CDR2: SGHDT and YYEEEE. This CDR3 region has 16 residues. The chain's CDR3 is CASSSITGQVNYEQYF. CDR3 DNA sequence: TGTGCCAGCAGCTCAATAACGGGACAGGTAAACTACGAGCAGTACTTC.

V and J are TRBV19 and TRBJ1-1; D ambiguous. The CDR3 extends over 13 amino acids. V lost 6 bases and J lost 0, with 8 bases in between. CDR1 and CDR2 from the germline V gene are LNHDA and SQIVND (reference sequence). In DNA, the CDR3 is TGTGCCAGTAGCACACAGATGAACACTGAAGCTTTCTTT. Its protein is CASSTQMNTEAFF.

The chain is built from TRBV11-3 and TRBJ2-5; possible D gene TRBD1, 5 bases. The CDR3 sequence is 13 residues long. The ends were cut back, 7 bases at V and 2 bases at J, with 11 bases in the middle. Germline lookup yields CDR1 SGHNT and CDR2 YENEEA. In nucleotides, the CDR3 is TGTGCCAGCACCGCAGGGTTACAAGAGACCCAGTACTTC. It yields the protein CASTAGLQETQYF.

The genes are TRBV7-2 and TRBJ1-1, with D hard to call. CDR1 and CDR2 from the germline V gene are SGHTA and FQGNSA. Trimming took 1 base from V and 4 from J, leaving 10 bases between them. This CDR3 is built from 14 residues. CDR3 region: CASSLGPMSTEAFF. The DNA of the CDR3 is TGTGCCAGCAGCTTAGGTCCGATGAGCACTGAAGCTTTCTTT.

V usage is TRBV2 and J usage is TRBJ1-1; perhaps TRBD1 as D (6 bases). V lost 6 bases and J lost 1, with 12 bases in between. Germline CDR1 reads SNHLY; CDR2 reads FYNNEI. This CDR3 spans 14 amino acids. The CDR3 reads CASSSQGRNTEAFF. The DNA of the CDR3 is TGTGCCAGCAGCTCTCAGGGGAGGAACACTGAAGCTTTCTTT. The full variable domain, its missing parts supplied by reference TRBV2 and TRBJ1-1, is EPEVTQTPSHQVTQMGQEVILRCVPISNHLYFYWYRQILGQKVEFLVSFYNNEISEKSEIFDDQFSVERPDGSNFTLKIRSTKLEDSAMYFCASSSQGRNTEAFFGQGTRLTVV.

This rearrangement joins TRBV19 to TRBJ2-5; no firm D call. The germline V gene has CDR1 LNHDA and CDR2 SQIVND (reference sequence). Trimming left V 5 bases short and J 2 bases short, with 12 bases between. The CDR3 runs to 14 residues. The CDR3 coding sequence is TGTGCCAGTAGTCGGCAGGCGAATCAAGAGACCCAGTACTTC. Its translation: CASSRQANQETQYF.

A single count supports this clone. The J gene is TRBJ2-1, the V gene TRBV19, with 11 bases that match TRBD1. Germline assignment: CDR1 LNHDA and CDR2 SQIVND (reference sequence). This CDR3 comprises 15 residues. V gave up 5 bases and J gave up 5 bases; unmatched junction bases: 5. CDR3 region: CASSGDRGANNEQFF. CDR3 nucleotides: TGTGCCAGTAGTGGGGACAGGGGGGCCAACAATGAGCAGTTCTTC.

This chain joins TRBV19 and TRBJ1-5; D is unresolved. Germline V gene data show CDR1 as LNHDA and CDR2 as SQIVND (reference sequence). V shed 4 bases and J shed 4 bases, with 11 bases lying between them. This CDR3 region has 14 residues. For the CDR3, the DNA is TGTGCCAGTAGTACAAAAGCAGCGAATCAGCCCCAGCATTTT. Translated, it gives CASSTKAANQPQHF.

This clone was seen only a few times. The chain recombines TRBV14 with TRBJ1-1; D is unresolved. The CDR3 is 13 amino acids. In germline, CDR1 is SGHDN, CDR2 FVKESK. V lost 6 bases and J 0 bases, leaving 8 bases between the germline ends. CDR3 sequence reads: CASSREMNTEAFF. For the CDR3, the DNA is TGTGCCAGCAGTCGGGAAATGAACACTGAAGCTTTCTTT.

The chain combines TRBV7-9 with TRBJ1-4; no reliable D call. The CDR3 is 12 amino acids. Looked up from germline, CDR1 is SEHNR and CDR2 is FQNEAQ (reference sequence). Trimming cost V 0 bases and J 8 bases, with 4 bases left between them. CDR3 in amino acids: CASSLASEKLFF. CDR3 in DNA: TGTGCCAGCAGCTTAGCGTCAGAAAAACTGTTTTTT.

The gene calls are TRBV4-3 and TRBJ2-1; perhaps TRBD2 as D (6 bases). From germline, CDR1 is LGHNA and CDR2 YSLEER. Trimming left V 0 bases short and J 0 bases short, with 6 bases between. CDR3 length: 15 residues. CDR3 nucleotide sequence: TGCGCCAGCAGCCAAGACGGGGGCTCCTACAATGAGCAGTTCTTC. Translated, it gives CASSQDGGSYNEQFF.

The chain recombines TRBV18 with TRBJ2-7; possible D gene TRBD2, 6 bases. Germline V gene sequence: CDR1 KGHSH, CDR2 LQKENI. V lost 6 bases and J lost 4, with 16 bases in between. This CDR3 comprises 14 residues. CDR3 coding DNA: TGTGCCAGCTCGCTAACCGGAGGGTCTTACGAGCAGTACTTC. Protein sequence: CASSLTGGSYEQYF.

V and J are TRBV19 and TRBJ1-1, with D possibly being TRBD1 (6 bases). V was clipped by 6 bases and J by 0 bases, with 14 bases between them. This CDR3 region has 15 residues. CDR1 is LNHDA and CDR2 is SQIVND in the germline V gene (reference sequence). CDR3 sequence (DNA): TGTGCCAGTAGATCGACAGGACTCCTGAACACTGAAGCTTTCTTT. The encoded protein is CASRSTGLLNTEAFF.

The rearrangement joins TRBV6-1 to TRBJ1-5; D remains ambiguous. Germline V CDR1 and CDR2: MNHNS, SASEGT. The germline V and J ends were trimmed by 8 bases and 0 bases, with 14 bases remaining between them. This CDR3 region has 15 residues. In nucleotides, the CDR3 is TGTGCCAGCTGGCCACAGATGTATAGCAATCAGCCCCAGCATTTT. Residues: CASWPQMYSNQPQHF.